What follows are 32 T cell receptor beta chains derived from one specimen sequenced in a study of radiation and T cells in renal cell carcinoma. The data were produced by immunoSEQ multiplex PCR, yet TCRdb's version contains in-frame clones alone and is incomplete. Of about 24,000 clones detected, over 50% appear once; the ten largest clones hold about a fifth. The sample's treatment: treatment-naive control, cytoreductive nephrectomy. The specimen comprised tumor tissue, sampled from a patient whose treatment was nephrectomy without radiotherapy. The origin of the receptors is a human donor with renal cell carcinoma.

CDR3 amino acids: CASSREQGATLNTGELFF. CDR3 in DNA: TGTGCCAGCAGCCGAGAACAGGGGGCGACCTTGAACACCGGGGAGCTGTTTTTT. J is TRBJ2-2 and V is TRBV4-2, with TRBD1 identical over 9 bases. The ends lost 4 bases at V and 1 base at J; junction bases unmatched: 10. Germline CDR1 LGHNA, CDR2 YNFKEQ. The CDR3 runs to 18 residues.

V usage is TRBV4-3 and J usage is TRBJ2-2; unclear D gene. CDR1 and CDR2 (germline): LGHNA, YSLEER. The V gene lost 2 bases and the J gene lost 9 bases, with 4 bases spanning the gap. This CDR3 is 11 amino acids long. CDR3 sequence reads: CASSQNRELFF. DNA for the CDR3: TGCGCCAGCAGCCAAAACCGGGAGCTGTTTTTT.

This clone was picked up a small number of times. In DNA form, the CDR3 reads TGCGCCAGCAGCCAAGGTCATCGGGGACAGGGCATGCTTTCCAGCACAGATACGCAGTATTTT. This codes for CASSQGHRGQGMLSSTDTQYF. V usage is TRBV4-3 and J usage is TRBJ2-3, with 9 bases lining up with TRBD1. J lost 0 bases, V lost 1 base, and 17 bases had no gene match. The CDR3 is 21 residues long. The V gene's germline CDR1 is LGHNA and CDR2 YSLEER.

The V gene is TRBV7-8, the J gene TRBJ1-1; D perhaps matches TRBD1 (6 bases). Germline V gives CDR1 SGHVS, CDR2 FQNEAQ. V lost 2 bases and J lost 4, with 11 bases in between. This CDR3 has 14 residues. The CDR3: CASSLHPGATEAFF. The CDR3 coding sequence is TGTGCCAGCAGCTTACATCCGGGGGCCACTGAAGCTTTCTTT. Complete variable domain (other parts from reference TRBV7-8 and TRBJ1-1): GAGVSQSPRYKVAKRGQDVALRCDPISGHVSLFWYQQALGQGPEFLTYFQNEAQLDKSGLPSDRFFAERPEGSVSTLKIQRTQQEDSAVYLCASSLHPGATEAFFGQGTRLTVV.

The CDR3 region is CAISGVWPLNTEAFF. In DNA, the CDR3 is TGTGCCATCAGTGGGGTCTGGCCTTTGAACACTGAAGCTTTCTTT. The chain employs TRBV10-3 and TRBJ1-1; D uncertain. In germline, CDR1 is ENHRY, CDR2 SYGVKD. The CDR3 covers 15 residues. Trimming left V 4 bases short and J 0 bases short, with 12 bases between.

In its sample, this clone is large. The chain couples TRBV7-8 to TRBJ1-2, with D unclear. The CDR3 extends over 15 amino acids. CDR1 is SGHVS, CDR2 FQNEAQ, per germline. V lost 3 bases to trimming and J lost 3 bases, with 14 bases between them. The CDR3 protein is CASSFGRLDYYGYTF. The CDR3 DNA reads TGTGCCAGCAGCTTTGGGAGACTGGACTACTATGGCTACACCTTC.

The gene calls are TRBV19 and TRBJ1-2; D not resolved. Trimming left V 6 bases short and J 4 bases short, with 12 bases between. Germline V gives CDR1 LNHDA, CDR2 SQIVND (reference sequence). This CDR3 has 13 residues. CDR3 loop: CASRASGGYGYTF. CDR3 nucleotides: TGTGCCAGTAGGGCCTCGGGAGGCTATGGCTACACCTTC.

This clone came up many times. In DNA, the CDR3 is TGTGCCAGCAGTGATTGGGACCGTAGCACAGATACGCAGTATTTT. This gives the protein CASSDWDRSTDTQYF. The gene calls are TRBV2 and TRBJ2-3; D possibly matches TRBD1 or TRBD2 (5 bases each). The CDR3 has 15 amino acids. The V gene lost 3 bases and the J gene lost 0 bases, with 10 bases spanning the gap. Germline V CDR1 and CDR2: SNHLY, FYNNEI.

Judged by abundance, this clone is medium-sized (0.01 to 0.1%). Different DNA sequences within this sample yield the same CDR3. The rearrangement links TRBV18 to TRBJ1-2; D is possibly TRBD1 (5 bases). Trimming stripped 0 bases from V and 4 bases from J, with 9 bases between. CDR1 is KGHSH, CDR2 LQKENI, per germline. There are 14 residues in the CDR3. The CDR3 protein is CASSPPTESYGYTF. The CDR3 region has the DNA TGTGCCAGCTCACCACCGACAGAATCCTATGGCTACACCTTC.

This rearrangement joins TRBV9 to TRBJ2-6, with 8 bases matching TRBD1. CDR3 length equals 19 residues. With V trimmed by 4 bases and J by 2 bases, 14 bases remained unmatched. CDR1 is SGDLS and CDR2 is YYNGEE in the germline V gene. The CDR3 region has the DNA TGTGCCAGCAGCCATCCTGCCGGGACAGGCCCGCCTGGGGCCAACGTCCTGACTTTC. Translating gives CASSHPAGTGPPGANVLTF.

This clone turned up a few times. The V and J genes are TRBV6-5 and TRBJ1-6, with 8 bases matching TRBD1. Germline assignment: CDR1 MNHEY and CDR2 SVGAGI. The CDR3 is made up of 15 amino acids. V trimming: 4 bases; J trimming: 10 bases; junction bases outside the gene matches: 9. The CDR3 region is CASSSRQGQNSPLHF. The CDR3 DNA is TGTGCCAGCAGTTCCAGACAGGGGCAGAACTCACCCCTCCACTTT.

The gene calls are TRBV7-2 and TRBJ1-5, with D unclear. Trimming removed 1 base at V and 4 bases at J, with 8 bases between. CDR1 and CDR2 from the germline V gene are SGHTA and FQGNSA. This CDR3 comprises 14 residues. DNA of the CDR3: TGTGCCAGCAGCTTAGGACCCCAGAATCAGCCCCAGCATTTT. Amino acid sequence: CASSLGPQNQPQHF.

The rearrangement uses TRBV30 and TRBJ2-5; the match to TRBD2 covers 7 bases. Trimming removed 4 bases from V and 1 base from J; junction bases left unmatched: 9. The length of the CDR3 is 15 residues. Germline CDR1 reads GTSNPN; CDR2 reads SVGIG (reference sequence). In DNA, the CDR3 is TGTGCCTGGACAGGATTAGCGGGTCCCCAAGAGACCCAGTACTTC. Translated: CAWTGLAGPQETQYF.

V and J are TRBV2 and TRBJ1-4; a possible D gene is TRBD1 (5 bases). V lost 4 bases to trimming and J lost 8 bases, with 20 bases between them. This CDR3 comprises 16 residues. The germline V gene has CDR1 SNHLY and CDR2 FYNNEI. CDR3 sequence: CASSGGSSGPDEKLFF. CDR3 nucleotide sequence: TGTGCCAGCAGTGGGGGCAGTTCAGGTCCAGACGAAAAACTGTTTTTT.

J is TRBJ1-3 and V is TRBV7-8; 8 bases fit TRBD1. The germline V gene encodes CDR1 SGHVS and CDR2 FQNEAQ. Trimming at V came to 1 base and at J to 4 bases, leaving 9 bases not matched to a gene. CDR3 length equals 17 residues. The DNA for the CDR3 is TGTGCCAGCAGCTTAGTTTCCAGGGGGCTAGGAGGAAACACCATATATTTT. Amino acid sequence: CASSLVSRGLGGNTIYF. Combining the CDR3 with reference TRBV7-8 and TRBJ1-3 gives the whole variable domain GAGVSQSPRYKVAKRGQDVALRCDPISGHVSLFWYQQALGQGPEFLTYFQNEAQLDKSGLPSDRFFAERPEGSVSTLKIQRTQQEDSAVYLCASSLVSRGLGGNTIYFGEGSWLTVV.

The genes are TRBV5-8 and TRBJ2-3; D perhaps matches TRBD1 (6 bases). CDR3 length: 17 amino acids. Germline CDR1 reads SGHTS; CDR2 reads YDEGEE. V shed 4 bases and J shed 2 bases, with 20 bases lying between them. The CDR3 DNA reads TGTGCCAGCAGCCACCGGGCAGGGGTTGGGGTCACAGATACGCAGTATTTT. Amino acid sequence: CASSHRAGVGVTDTQYF.

The chain carries TRBV21-1 and TRBJ1-4; the D call TRBD1 from the table was never checked on the DNA. TRBV21-1 counts as a pseudogene. This CDR3 spans 16 amino acids. In DNA form, the CDR3 reads TGTGCCAGCAGGGGACAGAATCCGGGAACTAATGAAAAACTGTTTTTT. Protein sequence: CASRGQNPGTNEKLFF.

V is TRBV7-8 and J is TRBJ1-4; 9 bases are shared with TRBD1. This CDR3 has 14 amino acids. The J segment lost 5 bases and the V segment lost 5 bases, leaving 3 bases of the junction unmatched. Germline V lookup: CDR1 SGHVS, CDR2 FQNEAQ. The CDR3 sequence is CASSRGQGNEKLFF. The CDR3 region has the DNA TGTGCCAGCAGCCGTGGACAGGGGAATGAAAAACTGTTTTTT.

Many counts were recorded for this clone. This chain joins TRBV12-5 and TRBJ1-5; TRBD1 matches 7 bases. Germline lookup yields CDR1 LGHNT and CDR2 FRNRAP. This CDR3 contains 15 residues. After removal of 1 base from V and 0 bases from J, the junction contained 0 bases not matched to a gene. The DNA of the CDR3 is TGTGCTAGTGGTTTGGGGACAGGTAGCAATCAGCCCCAGCATTTT. It translates to CASGLGTGSNQPQHF.

The CDR3 loop reads CASSRDADSPLHF. CDR3 DNA: TGTGCCAGCAGCAGGGACGCTGATTCACCCCTCCACTTT. J is TRBJ1-6 and V is TRBV5-5; tentative D call: TRBD1 (5 bases). V shed 4 bases and J shed 8 bases, with 10 bases lying between them. The CDR3 loop spans 13 amino acids. Germline V CDR1 and CDR2: SGHKS, YYEKEE (reference sequence).

This rearrangement joins TRBV5-6 to TRBJ1-2; tentatively, D is TRBD1 (6 bases). V gave up 5 bases and J gave up 5 bases, with 16 bases separating them. The germline CDR1 and CDR2 sequences are SGHDT and YYEEEE. The CDR3 has 14 amino acids. CDR3 residues: CASSDQMRGYGYTF. DNA of the CDR3: TGTGCCAGCAGTGATCAGATGAGGGGGTATGGCTACACCTTC.

The chain has TRBV18 and TRBJ2-7, with 11 bases that match TRBD2. Germline lookup yields CDR1 KGHSH and CDR2 LQKENI. With V trimmed by 0 bases and J by 4 bases, 5 bases remained unmatched. This CDR3 region has 16 residues. CDR3 amino acids: CASSPPALAGVYEQYF. Written as DNA, the CDR3 is TGTGCCAGCTCACCACCAGCACTAGCGGGGGTATACGAGCAGTACTTC.

The J gene is TRBJ1-5, the V gene TRBV10-3; a weak D match, TRBD1 (5 bases). The germline V gene has CDR1 ENHRY and CDR2 SYGVKD. Trimming removed 0 bases at V and 6 bases at J, with 15 bases between. This CDR3 contains 16 residues. The CDR3 loop is CAISESGTPRGQPQHF. CDR3 nucleotides: TGTGCCATCAGTGAGTCAGGGACCCCACGGGGTCAGCCCCAGCATTTT.

This sequence joins TRBV2 and TRBJ1-2, with D possibly TRBD1 on 6 matching bases. Germline V gives CDR1 SNHLY, CDR2 FYNNEI. V was trimmed by 3 bases and J by 2 bases, leaving 22 bases between them. This CDR3 comprises 18 residues. This chain's CDR3 is CASSDSRNRGGSNYGYTF. DNA for the CDR3: TGTGCCAGCAGTGATTCTCGAAATCGAGGGGGTTCAAACTATGGCTACACCTTC.

By share, this clone ranks as medium-sized (0.01 to 0.1%). This chain connects TRBV4-3 to TRBJ1-2; a possible D gene is TRBD1 (6 bases). Germline V gives CDR1 LGHNA, CDR2 YSLEER. V was shortened by 1 base and J by 4 bases, with 13 bases between the two germline ends. The CDR3 loop spans 15 amino acids. The CDR3, as DNA: TGCGCCAGCAGCCAAGCCTGGACAGTCCTCTATGGCTACACCTTC. Its protein product is CASSQAWTVLYGYTF.

The chain's CDR3 is CASSPTPTVGANSGNTIYF. The CDR3 coding sequence is TGTGCCAGCTCACCTACCCCGACAGTAGGGGCCAACTCTGGAAACACCATATATTTT. The chain is built from TRBV18 and TRBJ1-3, with D perhaps matching TRBD1 (5 bases). This CDR3 region has 19 residues. Deletions cut 3 bases from V and 0 bases from J, with 21 bases between. From germline, CDR1 is KGHSH and CDR2 LQKENI.

This clone was counted ten times or more. CDR3: CAWSDYRDTSYGYTF. The CDR3 DNA sequence: TGTGCCTGGAGTGATTACCGGGACACCAGCTATGGCTACACCTTC. The gene calls are TRBV30 and TRBJ1-2; possible D gene TRBD1, 6 bases. The CDR3 totals 15 residues. Per the germline V gene, CDR1 is GTSNPN and CDR2 is SVGIG (reference sequence). The V end lost 1 base, the J end lost 4 bases, and 16 bases lay between the germline ends.

This clone is categorized as medium-sized. This chain uses TRBV5-1 with TRBJ1-1; 7 bases align to TRBD1. V lost 4 bases to trimming and J lost 1 base; unmatched junction nucleotides: 4. Germline CDR1 SGHRS, CDR2 YFSETQ. The CDR3 runs 14 residues. The CDR3 sequence: CASSLTGSNTEAFF. DNA of the CDR3: TGCGCCAGCAGCCTGACAGGGTCGAACACTGAAGCTTTCTTT.

CDR3 sequence: CASSNLGGGELFF. In nucleotides, the CDR3 is TGTGCCAGCAGCAACCTCGGAGGAGGGGAGCTGTTTTTT. This chain uses TRBV7-2 with TRBJ2-2; tentative D call: TRBD2 (5 bases). The CDR3 has 13 residues. The V end was cut by 5 bases, the J end by 8 bases, with 12 bases between. The germline V gene has CDR1 SGHTA and CDR2 FQGNSA.

By share of the sample, this clone is medium-sized. This sequence joins TRBV9 and TRBJ1-1; D is possibly TRBD1 (6 bases). The germline V gene encodes CDR1 SGDLS and CDR2 YYNGEE. V gave up 4 bases and J gave up 0 bases, with 10 bases separating them. The CDR3 is made up of 14 amino acids. CDR3 protein: CASSPTGMNTEAFF. In DNA form, the CDR3 reads TGTGCCAGCAGCCCAACAGGGATGAACACTGAAGCTTTCTTT.

V usage is TRBV4-3 and J usage is TRBJ1-5; D call uncertain. CDR3 length: 15 amino acids. Per the germline V gene, CDR1 is LGHNA and CDR2 is YSLEER. Trimming took 0 bases from V and 0 from J, leaving 6 bases between them. The CDR3 DNA reads as TGCGCCAGCAGCCAAGATCCGCATAGCAATCAGCCCCAGCATTTT. This translates into CASSQDPHSNQPQHF.

This clone was picked up one time. The rearrangement links TRBV6-6 to TRBJ1-1; D not certain. V dropped 10 bases and J dropped 0 bases, with 15 bases sitting between them. The CDR3 consists of 14 residues. The germline gives CDR1 MNHNY, CDR2 SVGAGI (reference sequence). The CDR3 spells CATLRPWVNTEAFF. Written as DNA, the CDR3 is TGTGCCACCCTCAGACCATGGGTGAACACTGAAGCTTTCTTT.